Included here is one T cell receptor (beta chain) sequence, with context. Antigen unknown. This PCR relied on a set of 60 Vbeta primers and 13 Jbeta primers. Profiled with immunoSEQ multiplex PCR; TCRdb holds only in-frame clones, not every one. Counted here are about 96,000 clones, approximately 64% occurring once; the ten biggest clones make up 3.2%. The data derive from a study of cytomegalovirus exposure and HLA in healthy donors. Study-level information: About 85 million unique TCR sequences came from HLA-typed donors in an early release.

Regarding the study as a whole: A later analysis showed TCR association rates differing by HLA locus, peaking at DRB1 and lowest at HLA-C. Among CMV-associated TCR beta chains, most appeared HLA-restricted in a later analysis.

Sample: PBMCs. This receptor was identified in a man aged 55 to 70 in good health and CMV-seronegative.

DNA of the CDR3: TGTGCCAGCAGCGCCTACCTCTCTGGGGCCAACGTCCTGACTTTC. Translated: CASSAYLSGANVLTF. This chain uses TRBV9 with TRBJ2-6; the D is unclear. Trimming removed 3 bases from V and 0 bases from J, with 7 bases in between. Germline CDR1 is SGDLS and CDR2 is YYNGEE. The CDR3 length is 15 residues.